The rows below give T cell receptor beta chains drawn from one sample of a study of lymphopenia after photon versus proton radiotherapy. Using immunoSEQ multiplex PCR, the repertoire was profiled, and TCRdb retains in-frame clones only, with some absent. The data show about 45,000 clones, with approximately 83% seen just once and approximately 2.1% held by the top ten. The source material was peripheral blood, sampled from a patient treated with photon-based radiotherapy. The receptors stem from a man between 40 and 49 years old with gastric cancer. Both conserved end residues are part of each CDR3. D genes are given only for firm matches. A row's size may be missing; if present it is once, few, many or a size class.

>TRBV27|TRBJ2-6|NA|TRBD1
TGTGCCAGCAGTAGAACAGGGGGAACTGGAGCTGGGGCCAACGTCCTGACTTTC
CASSRTGGTGAGANVLTF
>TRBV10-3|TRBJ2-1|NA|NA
TGTGCCGTTGCGGATGAGCAGTTCTTC
CAVADEQFF
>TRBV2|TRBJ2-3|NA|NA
TGTGCCAGCAGTGAAGGCACAGATACGCAGTATTTT
CASSEGTDTQYF
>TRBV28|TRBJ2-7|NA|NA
TGTGCCAGCAGTTTAAGGCTGACCCAGGCGAACTACGAGCAGTACTTC
CASSLRLTQANYEQYF
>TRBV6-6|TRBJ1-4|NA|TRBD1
TGTGCCAGCAGTCCCGGACAGGGAGAAAAACTGTTTTTT
CASSPGQGEKLFF
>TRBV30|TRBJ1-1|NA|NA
TGTGCCTGGATGGGACGGCTAGCTTTCTTT
CAWMGRLAFF
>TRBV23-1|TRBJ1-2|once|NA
TGCGCCAAAAGCGGGCCAACCCCCTTC
CAKSGPTPF
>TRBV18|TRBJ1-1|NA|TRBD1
TGTGCCAGCTTCGAAGGGGGCGCCGGGAACACTGAAGCTTTCTTT
CASFEGGAGNTEAFF
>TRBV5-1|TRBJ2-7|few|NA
TGCGCCAGCAGCCGGGCCGGGACAAACGCCTACGAGCAGTACTTC
CASSRAGTNAYEQYF
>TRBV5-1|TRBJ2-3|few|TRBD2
TGCGCCAGCAGCTTGGATAGCGGGGGGGCCACAGATACGCAGTATTTT
CASSLDSGGATDTQYF
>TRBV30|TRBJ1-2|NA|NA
TGTGCCTGGAGTGTAAGACGACAGGTTGGGGGCTACACCTTC
CAWSVRRQVGGYTF
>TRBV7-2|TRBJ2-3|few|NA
TGTGCCAGCAGCTTAGCGGTTGGTAGCGGCACAGATACGCAGTATTTT
CASSLAVGSGTDTQYF
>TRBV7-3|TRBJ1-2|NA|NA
TGTGCCAGCAGCTCGAAAAATGGTGGGGGCTACACCTTC
CASSSKNGGGYTF
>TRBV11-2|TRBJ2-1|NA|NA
TGTGCCAGCAGCCCCCGGCGGGGCGAGCAGTTCTTC
CASSPRRGEQFF
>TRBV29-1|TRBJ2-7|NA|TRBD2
TGCAGCGCTGGACTAGCGGACGAGCAGTACTTC
CSAGLADEQYF
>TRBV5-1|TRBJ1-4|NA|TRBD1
TGCGCCAGCAGCTTGGACCCCGCGACAGGGGTAGGGGCAACTAATGAAAAACTGTTTTTT
CASSLDPATGVGATNEKLFF
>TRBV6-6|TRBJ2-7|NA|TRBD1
TGTGCCAGCACTAAGGACAGGTCTTACGAGCAGTACTTC
CASTKDRSYEQYF
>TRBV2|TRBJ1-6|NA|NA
TGTGCCAGCAGGGGGACCAGGGACATGTCCTATAATTCACCCCTCCACTTT
CASRGTRDMSYNSPLHF
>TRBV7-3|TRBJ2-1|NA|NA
TGTGCCAGCAGCTTAAACAGAAACAATGAGCAGTTCTTC
CASSLNRNNEQFF
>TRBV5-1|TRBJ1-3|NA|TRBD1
TGCGCCAGCAGTTCGACAGGGGGCTCTGGAAACACCATATATTTT
CASSSTGGSGNTIYF
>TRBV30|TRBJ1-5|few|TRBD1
TGTGCCTGGAACAGGGGCGGTCAGCCCCAGCATTTT
CAWNRGGQPQHF
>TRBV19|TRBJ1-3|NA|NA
TGTGCCAGTATGTGGGACAACTCTGGAAACACCATATATTTT
CASMWDNSGNTIYF
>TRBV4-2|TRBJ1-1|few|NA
TGTGCCAGCAGCCAAGAGGTGGGGGCACTGAACACTGAAGCTTTCTTT
CASSQEVGALNTEAFF
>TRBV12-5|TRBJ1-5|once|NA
TGTGCTAGTGGTTTGGGCACCCATTCAAGTGGAGGTCAGCCCCAGCATTTT
CASGLGTHSSGGQPQHF
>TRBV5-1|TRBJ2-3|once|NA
TGCGCCAGCAGCAAGAGCACAGATACGCAGTATTTT
CASSKSTDTQYF
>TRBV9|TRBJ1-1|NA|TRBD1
TGTGCCAGCAGCGTGGGGCAGGGGGTGCGCACTGAAGCTTTCTTT
CASSVGQGVRTEAFF
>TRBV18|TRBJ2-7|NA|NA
TGTGCCAGCTCACCACAACAGAAAAACTCCTACGAGCAGTACTTC
CASSPQQKNSYEQYF
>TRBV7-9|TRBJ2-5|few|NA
TGTGCCAGCAGCCTCGTGGGGGAGACCCAGTACTTC
CASSLVGETQYF
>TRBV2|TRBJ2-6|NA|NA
TGTGCCAGCAGTGATACGTCTGGGGCCAACGTCCTGACTTTC
CASSDTSGANVLTF
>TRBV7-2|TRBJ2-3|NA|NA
TGTGCCAGTTCCGGGTCCCTAGTTATCGCAGATACGCAGTATTTT
CASSGSLVIADTQYF
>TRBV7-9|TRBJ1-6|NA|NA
TGTGCCAGCAGCTTAGCGGGCTCACCCCTCCACTTT
CASSLAGSPLHF
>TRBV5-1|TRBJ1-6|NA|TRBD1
TGCGCCAGCAGCGGAGAGGGGACAGGGGATAATTCACCCCTCCACTTT
CASSGEGTGDNSPLHF
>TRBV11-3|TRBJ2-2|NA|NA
TGTGCCAGCAGCCCTTTGGCTGGGAGACGACCCACCGGGGAGCTGTTTTTT
CASSPLAGRRPTGELFF
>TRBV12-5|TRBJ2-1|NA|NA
TGTGCTAGTGGTTTCGGGCAGGAGGGTATCAATGAGCAGTTCTTC
CASGFGQEGINEQFF
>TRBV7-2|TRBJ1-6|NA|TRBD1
TGTGCCAGCAGCTTAAGTAGGCAGGGGGGTTCACCCCTCCACTTT
CASSLSRQGGSPLHF
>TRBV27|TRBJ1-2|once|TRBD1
TGTGCCAGCAGTTCCCCAGGGGGCAGCTATGGCTACACCTTC
CASSSPGGSYGYTF
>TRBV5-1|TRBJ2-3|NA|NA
TGCGCCAGCACGGAGTTGTCGGGCACAGATACGCAGTATTTT
CASTELSGTDTQYF
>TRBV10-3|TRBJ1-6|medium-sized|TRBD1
TGTGCCATCAGTCCTAGAGGGACAGGGGATTCACCCCTCCACTTT
CAISPRGTGDSPLHF
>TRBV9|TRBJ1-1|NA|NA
TGTGCCAGCAGCGTAGGGTACGGATACACTGAAGCTTTCTTT
CASSVGYGYTEAFF
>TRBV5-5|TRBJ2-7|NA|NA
TGTGCCAGCAGCTTGAGGGCGTACTCCGGGGGCGAGCAGTACTTC
CASSLRAYSGGEQYF
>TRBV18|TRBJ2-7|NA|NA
TGTGCCAGCTCACCAGGGGTGGGCTCCTACGAGCAGTACTTC
CASSPGVGSYEQYF
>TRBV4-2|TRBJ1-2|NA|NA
TGTGCCAGCAGCCAAGATCCAGGGGACTATGGCTACACCTTC
CASSQDPGDYGYTF
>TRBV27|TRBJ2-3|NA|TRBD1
TGTGCCAGCAGTTCCACAGGGGCCGCGTATTTT
CASSSTGAAYF
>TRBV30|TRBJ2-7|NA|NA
TGTGCCTGGAGTGGCGGCGAACTCTACGAGCAGTACTTC
CAWSGGELYEQYF
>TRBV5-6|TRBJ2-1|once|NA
TGTGCCAGCACCGAAGTCAGTTCTGCCTACAATGAGCAGTTCTTC
CASTEVSSAYNEQFF
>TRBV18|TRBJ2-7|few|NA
TGTGCCAGCTCACCGGGACGGCACTACGAGCAGTACTTC
CASSPGRHYEQYF
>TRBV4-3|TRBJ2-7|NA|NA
TGCGCCAGCAGCCAAGTTGGCCGAACCTACGAGCAGTACTTC
CASSQVGRTYEQYF
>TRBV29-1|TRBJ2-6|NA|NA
TGCAGCGTTCCAGCTGGGGCCAACGTCCTGACTTTC
CSVPAGANVLTF
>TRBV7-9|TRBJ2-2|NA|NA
TGTGCCAGCAGCTTTCAGGGGCAAACCGGGGAGCTGTTTTTT
CASSFQGQTGELFF
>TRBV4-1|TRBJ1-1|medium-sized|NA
TGCGCCAGCAGCCAAGAAGAACAGGTGAACACTGAAGCTTTCTTT
CASSQEEQVNTEAFF
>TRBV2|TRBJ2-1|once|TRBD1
TGTGCCAGCTTCCGGGACAGGGGAATTAATGAGCAGTTCTTC
CASFRDRGINEQFF
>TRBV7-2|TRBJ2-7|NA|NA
TGTGCCAGCAGTCAGGGTAGCTCCTACGAGCAGTACTTC
CASSQGSSYEQYF
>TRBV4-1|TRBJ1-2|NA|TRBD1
TGCGCCAGCAGCCAAGACCCCGGGACAGGCGTCTATGGCTACACCTTC
CASSQDPGTGVYGYTF